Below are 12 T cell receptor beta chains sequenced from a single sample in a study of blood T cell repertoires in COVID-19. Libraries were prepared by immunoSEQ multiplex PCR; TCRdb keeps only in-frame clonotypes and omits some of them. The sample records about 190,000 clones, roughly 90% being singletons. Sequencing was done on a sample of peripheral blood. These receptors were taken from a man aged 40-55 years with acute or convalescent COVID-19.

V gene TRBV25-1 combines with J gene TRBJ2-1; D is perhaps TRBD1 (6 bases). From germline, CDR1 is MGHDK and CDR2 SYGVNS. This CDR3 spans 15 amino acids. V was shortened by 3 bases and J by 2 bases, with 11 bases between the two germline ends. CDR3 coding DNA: TGTGCCAGCAGTGAGGGACACCGTACCTACAATGAGCAGTTCTTC. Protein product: CASSEGHRTYNEQFF.

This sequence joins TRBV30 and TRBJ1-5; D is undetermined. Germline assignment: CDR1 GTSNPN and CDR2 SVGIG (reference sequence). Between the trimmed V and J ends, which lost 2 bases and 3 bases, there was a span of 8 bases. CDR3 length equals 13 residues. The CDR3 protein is CAWSTGINQPQHF. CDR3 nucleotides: TGTGCCTGGAGTACGGGTATCAATCAGCCCCAGCATTTT.

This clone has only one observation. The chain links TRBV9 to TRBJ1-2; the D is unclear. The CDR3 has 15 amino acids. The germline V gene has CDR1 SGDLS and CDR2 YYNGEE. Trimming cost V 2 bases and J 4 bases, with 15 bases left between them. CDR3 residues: CASSVGLGDLYGYTF. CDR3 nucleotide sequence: TGTGCCAGCAGCGTCGGTCTCGGAGACCTCTATGGCTACACCTTC. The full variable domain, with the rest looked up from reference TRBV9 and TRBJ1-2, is DSGVTQTPKHLITATGQRVTLRCSPRSGDLSVYWYQQSLDQGLQFLIQYYNGEERAKGNILERFSAQQFPDLHSELNLSSLELGDSALYFCASSVGLGDLYGYTFGSGTRLTVV.

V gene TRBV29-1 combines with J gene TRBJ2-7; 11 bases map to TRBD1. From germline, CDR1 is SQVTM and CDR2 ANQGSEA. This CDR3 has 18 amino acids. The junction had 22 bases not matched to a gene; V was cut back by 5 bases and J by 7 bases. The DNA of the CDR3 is TGCAGCGTTATCCCCGCCAAACCCGGGACAGGGGGAGGGGTAGAGCAGTACTTC. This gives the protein CSVIPAKPGTGGGVEQYF.

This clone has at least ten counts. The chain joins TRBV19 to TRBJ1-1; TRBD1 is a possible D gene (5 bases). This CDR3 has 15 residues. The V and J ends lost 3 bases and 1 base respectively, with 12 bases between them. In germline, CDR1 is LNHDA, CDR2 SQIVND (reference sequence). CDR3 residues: CASSIKVQGNTEAFF. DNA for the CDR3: TGTGCCAGTAGTATTAAAGTTCAGGGGAACACTGAAGCTTTCTTT.

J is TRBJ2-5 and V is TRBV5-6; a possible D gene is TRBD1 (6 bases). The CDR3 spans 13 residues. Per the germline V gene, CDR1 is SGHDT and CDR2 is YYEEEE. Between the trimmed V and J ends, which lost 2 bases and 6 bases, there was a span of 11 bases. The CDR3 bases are TGTGCCAGCAGCTTCACAGGGTTGAAGACCCAGTACTTC. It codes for CASSFTGLKTQYF.

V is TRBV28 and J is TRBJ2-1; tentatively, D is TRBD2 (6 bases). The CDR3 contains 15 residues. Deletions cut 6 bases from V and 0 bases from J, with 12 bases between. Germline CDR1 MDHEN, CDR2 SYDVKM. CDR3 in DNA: TGTGCCAGCAGGCCGGGGGTTAGCTCCTACAATGAGCAGTTCTTC. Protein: CASRPGVSSYNEQFF.

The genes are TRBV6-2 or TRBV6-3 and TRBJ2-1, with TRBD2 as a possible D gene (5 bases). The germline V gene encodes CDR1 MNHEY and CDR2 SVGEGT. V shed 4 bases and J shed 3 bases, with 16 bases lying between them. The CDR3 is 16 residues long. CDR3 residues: CASSSDLPRGYNEQFF. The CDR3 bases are TGTGCCAGCAGTTCCGACTTGCCCCGGGGCTACAATGAGCAGTTCTTC.

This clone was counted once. The CDR3 is CASTRGIEGVVQYF. DNA for the CDR3: TGTGCCAGCACACGGGGTATCGAGGGCGTCGTGCAGTATTTT. The V call is TRBV9, the J call TRBJ2-3; perhaps TRBD2 as D (5 bases). The CDR3 runs 14 residues. Trimming left V 6 bases short and J 11 bases short, with 22 bases between. In germline, CDR1 is SGDLS, CDR2 YYNGEE. The full variable domain, its missing parts supplied by reference TRBV9 and TRBJ2-3, is DSGVTQTPKHLITATGQRVTLRCSPRSGDLSVYWYQQSLDQGLQFLIQYYNGEERAKGNILERFSAQQFPDLHSELNLSSLELGDSALYFCASTRGIEGVVQYFGPGTRLTVL.

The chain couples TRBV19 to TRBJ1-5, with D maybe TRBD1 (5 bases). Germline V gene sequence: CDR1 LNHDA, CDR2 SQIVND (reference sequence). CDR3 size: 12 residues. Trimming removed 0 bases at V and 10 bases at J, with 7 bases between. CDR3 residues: CASSIDRTPQHF. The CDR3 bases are TGTGCCAGTAGTATAGATAGGACACCCCAGCATTTT.

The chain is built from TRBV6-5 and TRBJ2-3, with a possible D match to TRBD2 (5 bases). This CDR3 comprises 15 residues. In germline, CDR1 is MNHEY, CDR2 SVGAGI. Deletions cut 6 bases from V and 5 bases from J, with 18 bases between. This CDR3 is CASRKSGTWGDTQYF. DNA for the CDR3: TGTGCCAGCAGGAAAAGCGGAACCTGGGGAGATACGCAGTATTTT.

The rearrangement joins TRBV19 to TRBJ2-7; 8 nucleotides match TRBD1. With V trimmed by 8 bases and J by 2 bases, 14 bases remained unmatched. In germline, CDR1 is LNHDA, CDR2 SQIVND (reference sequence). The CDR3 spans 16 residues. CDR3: CASGQTPGTGTYEQYF. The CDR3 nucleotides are TGTGCCAGTGGCCAGACCCCCGGGACAGGAACCTACGAGCAGTACTTC.